The 26 T cell receptor beta chains listed next were all sequenced from one sample in a study of cytomegalovirus exposure and HLA in healthy donors. PCR amplification relied on 60 Vbeta primers (plus 13 Jbeta primers). The assay was immunoSEQ multiplex PCR, and TCRdb's table has in-frame clones only and misses some. The repertoire table contains roughly 51,000 clones. The sample comprised PBMCs. These TCRs come from a male donor in good health and CMV-seropositive.

V gene TRBV9 combines with J gene TRBJ1-1; no clear D. Trimming pared 3 bases from V and 1 base from J, leaving 7 bases between. CDR1 is SGDLS, CDR2 YYNGEE, per germline. This CDR3 is built from 13 residues. CDR3 loop: CASSAHTNTEAFF. CDR3 DNA: TGTGCCAGCAGCGCCCACACGAACACTGAAGCTTTCTTT.

CDR3 DNA: TGTGCCAGCAGCTTATCTTCAGGGTTTGCAACTAATGAAAAACTGTTTTTT. Encoded protein: CASSLSSGFATNEKLFF. The V call is TRBV7-9, the J call TRBJ1-4; tentatively, D is TRBD1 (5 bases). The V end was cut by 2 bases, the J end by 0 bases, with 13 bases between. CDR3 size: 17 residues. Per germline, CDR1 SEHNR and CDR2 FQNEAQ (reference sequence).

CDR3: CASSEQGSTDTQYF. DNA for the CDR3: TGTGCCAGCAGTGAACAGGGTAGCACAGATACGCAGTATTTT. The chain recombines TRBV25-1 with TRBJ2-3; a weak D match, TRBD1 (5 bases). CDR1 MGHDK and CDR2 SYGVNS come from the germline V gene. Trimming cost V 2 bases and J 0 bases, with 6 bases left between them. This CDR3 is built from 14 residues.

The chain recombines TRBV11-2 with TRBJ1-3; 8 bases align to TRBD1. The length of the CDR3 is 15 residues. Germline V gives CDR1 SGHAT, CDR2 FQNNGV. The trim removed 8 bases at V and 0 bases at J, leaving 6 bases unmatched. The CDR3 region is CASADRELSGNTIYF. The CDR3 coding sequence is TGTGCCAGCGCGGACAGGGAACTCTCTGGAAACACCATATATTTT.

V is TRBV4-1 and J is TRBJ2-1, with unresolved D. The CDR3 is 14 residues long. Trimming shortened V by 2 bases and J by 2 bases, and 7 bases separated the two germline ends. Germline V lookup: CDR1 MGHRA, CDR2 YSYEKL. The CDR3 region is CASSQLLPYNEQFF. Here the CDR3 DNA reads TGCGCCAGCAGCCAACTTCTTCCCTACAATGAGCAGTTCTTC.

This sequence joins TRBV4-2 and TRBJ1-4; the D gene is possibly TRBD1 (5 bases). The V and J ends lost 0 bases and 6 bases respectively, with 11 bases between them. Germline assignment: CDR1 LGHNA and CDR2 YNFKEQ. The CDR3 consists of 15 residues. The CDR3, as DNA: TGTGCCAGCAGCCAAGATGGCAGGGCGGATGAAAAACTGTTTTTT. This codes for CASSQDGRADEKLFF.

The chain has TRBV6-4 and TRBJ1-1; D might be TRBD1 (5 bases). CDR3 length: 15 amino acids. Trimming shortened V by 0 bases and J by 7 bases, and 15 bases separated the two germline ends. Germline values: CDR1 MRHNA, CDR2 SNTAGT. CDR3 sequence reads: CASSDSSGGMGEAFF. The DNA of the CDR3 is TGTGCCAGCAGTGACTCGTCGGGGGGGATGGGTGAAGCTTTCTTT.

The rearrangement joins TRBV28 to TRBJ2-1; tentative D call: TRBD1 (6 bases). Trimming took 3 bases from V and 0 from J, leaving 9 bases between them. The germline V gene has CDR1 MDHEN and CDR2 SYDVKM. The CDR3 sequence is 15 residues long. In DNA, the CDR3 is TGTGCCAGCAGTTTGCAGGGGAGCTCCTACAATGAGCAGTTCTTC. Translated, it gives CASSLQGSSYNEQFF.

The chain combines TRBV15 with TRBJ2-2; D unresolved. Germline V gene lookup returns CDR1 LNHNV and CDR2 YYDKDF (reference sequence). With 3 bases removed from V and 7 bases from J, the gap between germline ends came to 9 bases. The CDR3 sequence is 13 residues long. The DNA for the CDR3 is TGTGCCACCAGCAGTAGTTTGTTCGGGGAGCTGTTTTTT. Translated: CATSSSLFGELFF.

DNA for the CDR3: TGTGCCAGCCTAGCGGGGGGAACTTTCGAGCAGTACTTC. It translates to CASLAGGTFEQYF. The chain is built from TRBV2 and TRBJ2-7; TRBD2 matches 11 bases. This CDR3 region has 13 residues. The V gene's germline CDR1 is SNHLY and CDR2 FYNNEI. J was trimmed by 6 bases and V by 8 bases; bases with no gene match: 6.

The V gene is TRBV25-1, the J gene TRBJ1-6; TRBD1 matches at 8 bases. Germline V gene data show CDR1 as MGHDK and CDR2 as SYGVNS. The CDR3 totals 14 residues. The ends lost 9 bases at V and 7 bases at J; junction bases unmatched: 8. The CDR3 sequence is CASMQGALNSPLHF. The CDR3 bases are TGTGCCAGTATGCAGGGGGCCTTGAATTCACCCCTCCACTTT.

The chain is built from TRBV18 and TRBJ1-5; 8 positions agree with TRBD1. The germline V gene encodes CDR1 KGHSH and CDR2 LQKENI. The CDR3 is made up of 18 amino acids. V shed 6 bases, J shed 2 bases, and the junction held 15 bases outside the gene matches. The CDR3 DNA reads TGTGCCAGCTCTGTCTCGGGACAGGCCACCGGGGGCAATCAGCCCCAGCATTTT. Protein: CASSVSGQATGGNQPQHF.

This rearrangement joins TRBV28 to TRBJ2-7; the match to TRBD1 covers 8 bases. Germline loops: CDR1 MDHEN, CDR2 SYDVKM. This CDR3 is built from 16 residues. V dropped 3 bases and J dropped 2; count of bases not matched to a gene: 9. CDR3 in amino acids: CASSFTLDRAPYEQYF. CDR3 nucleotide sequence: TGTGCCAGCAGTTTTACATTGGACAGGGCCCCCTACGAGCAGTACTTC.

The rearrangement joins TRBV29-1 to TRBJ1-5; tentative D call: TRBD1 (6 bases). The germline V gene has CDR1 SQVTM and CDR2 ANQGSEA. V was shortened by 5 bases and J by 3 bases, with 8 bases between the two germline ends. CDR3 length: 12 residues. The CDR3 spells CSVSGANQPQHF. The CDR3 DNA follows: TGCAGCGTTTCAGGGGCCAATCAGCCCCAGCATTTT.

J is TRBJ1-2 and V is TRBV29-1; D is ambiguous. This CDR3 comprises 10 residues. Germline V lookup: CDR1 SQVTM, CDR2 ANQGSEA. The germline V and J ends were trimmed by 5 bases and 8 bases, with 9 bases remaining between them. The chain's CDR3 is CSVQLEGYTF. Here the CDR3 DNA reads TGCAGCGTTCAGCTAGAGGGCTACACCTTC. The complete variable domain, with remaining parts taken from reference TRBV29-1 and TRBJ1-2, reads SAVISQKPSRDICQRGTSLTIQCQVDSQVTMMFWYRQQPGQSLTLIATANQGSEATYESGFVIDKFPISRPNLTFSTLTVSNMSPEDSSIYLCSVQLEGYTFGSGTRLTVV.

The chain employs TRBV14 and TRBJ1-6; D is possibly TRBD1 (5 bases). V was clipped by 8 bases and J by 7 bases, with 15 bases between them. The CDR3 loop spans 14 amino acids. From germline, CDR1 is SGHDN and CDR2 FVKESK. CDR3 DNA sequence: TGTGCCAGCTCTGGGGACTTTCCAAATTCACCCCTCCACTTT. Residues: CASSGDFPNSPLHF.

The chain combines TRBV6-1 with TRBJ1-4; D ambiguous. V lost 3 bases and J 8 bases, leaving 16 bases between the germline ends. Germline CDR1 reads MNHNS; CDR2 reads SASEGT. This CDR3 has 15 residues. The CDR3 sequence is CASSDGLNRGEKLFF. CDR3 DNA: TGTGCCAGCAGTGACGGACTGAATCGAGGGGAAAAACTGTTTTTT.

The genes are TRBV7-3 and TRBJ2-3; 11 bases fit TRBD2. Per germline, CDR1 SGHTA and CDR2 FQGTGA. With 5 bases clipped from V and 4 bases from J, the junction kept 5 bases outside the gene matches. The CDR3 is made up of 15 amino acids. The CDR3, as DNA: TGTGCCAGCAGCCTATTAGCGGGGGGGGCAGATACGCAGTATTTT. It codes for CASSLLAGGADTQYF.

The CDR3 region is CASTPTGYNQPQHF. CDR3 bases: TGTGCCAGCACCCCTACAGGGTACAATCAGCCCCAGCATTTT. This rearrangement joins TRBV7-9 to TRBJ1-5; TRBD1 might be the D (6 bases). V was shortened by 7 bases and J by 3 bases, with 13 bases between the two germline ends. Germline V CDR1 and CDR2: SEHNR, FQNEAQ (reference sequence). The CDR3 is made up of 14 amino acids.

This rearrangement joins TRBV6-1 to TRBJ1-1; 7 nucleotides line up with TRBD1. Looked up from germline, CDR1 is MNHNS and CDR2 is SASEGT. This CDR3 contains 14 residues. J was trimmed by 5 bases and V by 3 bases; bases with no gene match: 6. CDR3 in amino acids: CASSDEGAGTEAFF. The CDR3, as DNA: TGTGCCAGCAGTGACGAGGGGGCGGGAACTGAAGCTTTCTTT.

The V and J genes are TRBV5-1 and TRBJ2-7, with 9 bases fitting TRBD2. The J segment lost 0 bases and the V segment lost 4 bases, leaving 2 bases of the junction unmatched. This CDR3 comprises 14 residues. Germline lookup yields CDR1 SGHRS and CDR2 YFSETQ. CDR3 region: CASSAGGLSYEQYF. Written as DNA, the CDR3 is TGCGCCAGCAGCGCGGGGGGGCTCTCCTACGAGCAGTACTTC.

The rearrangement uses TRBV6-5 and TRBJ2-7; 11 bases are a match to TRBD1. V was clipped by 6 bases and J by 5 bases; unmatched bases: 6. Germline V gene lookup returns CDR1 MNHEY and CDR2 SVGAGI. CDR3 size: 14 residues. CDR3 protein: CASRRTGGTDEQYF. The CDR3 DNA reads TGTGCCAGCAGAAGGACAGGGGGCACGGACGAGCAGTACTTC.

V is TRBV5-1 and J is TRBJ1-4, with unresolved D. Germline CDR1 SGHRS, CDR2 YFSETQ. The CDR3 spans 13 residues. V dropped 0 bases and J dropped 4 bases, with 4 bases sitting between them. The CDR3 loop reads CASSLVGNEKLFF. The CDR3 region has the DNA TGCGCCAGCAGCTTGGTCGGTAATGAAAAACTGTTTTTT.

The CDR3 nucleotides read TGTGCCAGCAGCTTTCGACTGGGAGTAGATACGCAGTATTTT. This gives the protein CASSFRLGVDTQYF. The rearrangement joins TRBV5-8 to TRBJ2-3, with a tentative D call TRBD2 (5 bases). The CDR3 loop spans 14 amino acids. CDR1 and CDR2 from the germline V gene are SGHTS and YDEGEE. The V end lost 2 bases, the J end lost 5 bases, and 12 bases lay between the germline ends.

V usage is TRBV7-8 and J usage is TRBJ1-2, with D possibly being TRBD1 (5 bases). V gave up 5 bases and J gave up 4 bases, with 14 bases separating them. The V gene's germline CDR1 is SGHVS and CDR2 FQNEAQ. This CDR3 has 14 residues. Written as DNA, the CDR3 is TGTGCCAGCAGCCCGGGGGGGGTCCCCTATGGCTACACCTTC. As protein: CASSPGGVPYGYTF.

CDR3 DNA: TGTGCCAGCAGCGTAGAGACAGGGGGGACCGGGGAGCTGTTTTTT. It specifies CASSVETGGTGELFF. The chain employs TRBV9 and TRBJ2-2; 9 bases are a match to TRBD1. The CDR3 length is 15 residues. The germline CDR1 and CDR2 sequences are SGDLS and YYNGEE. The junction had 2 bases not matched to a gene; V was cut back by 0 bases and J by 5 bases.